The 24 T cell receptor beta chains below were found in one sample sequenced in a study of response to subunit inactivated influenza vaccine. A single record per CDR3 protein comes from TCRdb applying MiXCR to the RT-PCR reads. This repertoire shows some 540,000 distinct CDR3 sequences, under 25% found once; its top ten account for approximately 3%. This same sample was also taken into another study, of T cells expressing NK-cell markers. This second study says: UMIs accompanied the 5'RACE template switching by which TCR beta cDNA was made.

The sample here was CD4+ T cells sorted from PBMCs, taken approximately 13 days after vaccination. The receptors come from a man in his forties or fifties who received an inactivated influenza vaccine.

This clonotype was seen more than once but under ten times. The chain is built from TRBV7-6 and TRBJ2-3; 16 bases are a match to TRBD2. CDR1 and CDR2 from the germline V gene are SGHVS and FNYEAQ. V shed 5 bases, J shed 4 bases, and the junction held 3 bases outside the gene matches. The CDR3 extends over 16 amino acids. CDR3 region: CASSPGTSGRADTQYF. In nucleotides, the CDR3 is TGTGCCAGCAGCCCAGGGACTAGCGGGAGGGCAGATACGCAGTATTTT.

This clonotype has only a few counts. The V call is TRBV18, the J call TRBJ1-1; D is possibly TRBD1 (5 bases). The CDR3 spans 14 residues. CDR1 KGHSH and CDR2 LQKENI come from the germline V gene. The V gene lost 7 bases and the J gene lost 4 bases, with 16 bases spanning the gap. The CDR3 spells CASYRRAGGTEAFF. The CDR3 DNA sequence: TGTGCCAGCTACCGGCGGGCGGGGGGCACTGAAGCTTTCTTT.

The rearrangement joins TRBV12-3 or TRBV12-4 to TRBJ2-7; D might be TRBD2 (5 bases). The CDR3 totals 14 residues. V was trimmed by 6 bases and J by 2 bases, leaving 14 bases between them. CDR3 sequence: CASSPSFCAYEQYF. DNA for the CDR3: TGTGCCAGCAGCCCTAGCTTCTGTGCCTACGAGCAGTACTTC.

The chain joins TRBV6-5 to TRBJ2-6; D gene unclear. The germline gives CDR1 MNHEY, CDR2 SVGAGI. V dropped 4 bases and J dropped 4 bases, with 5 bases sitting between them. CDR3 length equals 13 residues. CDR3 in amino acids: CASSFPGANVLTF. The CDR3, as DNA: TGTGCCAGCAGTTTCCCGGGGGCCAACGTCCTGACTTTC.

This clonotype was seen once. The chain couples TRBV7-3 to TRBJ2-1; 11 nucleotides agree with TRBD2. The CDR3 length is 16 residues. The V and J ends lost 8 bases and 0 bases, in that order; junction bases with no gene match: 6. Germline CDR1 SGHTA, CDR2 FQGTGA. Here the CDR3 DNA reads TGTGCCAGCCAAGTAGCGGGAGGGAGCTCCTACAATGAGCAGTTCTTC. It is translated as CASQVAGGSSYNEQFF.

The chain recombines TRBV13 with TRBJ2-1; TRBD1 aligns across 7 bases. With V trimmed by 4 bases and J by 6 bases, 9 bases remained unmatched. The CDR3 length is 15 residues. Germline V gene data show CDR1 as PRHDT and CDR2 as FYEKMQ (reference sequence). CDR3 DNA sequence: TGTGCCAGCAGCTCACAGGGGAGACTCCTCAATGAGCAGTTCTTC. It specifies CASSSQGRLLNEQFF.

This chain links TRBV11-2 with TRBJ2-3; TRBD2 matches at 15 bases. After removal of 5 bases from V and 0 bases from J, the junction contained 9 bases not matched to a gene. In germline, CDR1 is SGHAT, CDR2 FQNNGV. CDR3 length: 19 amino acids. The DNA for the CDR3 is TGTGCCAGCAGCCTTAAGGGACTAGCGGGGGGAAGGAGCACAGATACGCAGTATTTT. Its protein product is CASSLKGLAGGRSTDTQYF.

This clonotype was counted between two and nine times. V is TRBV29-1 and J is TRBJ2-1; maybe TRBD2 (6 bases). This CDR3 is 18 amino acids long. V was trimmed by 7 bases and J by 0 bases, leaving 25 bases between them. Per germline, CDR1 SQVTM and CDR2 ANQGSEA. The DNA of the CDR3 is TGCAGCGCCGCACCCGTTTGGGGTAGCGGTAGCTCCTACAATGAGCAGTTCTTC. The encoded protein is CSAAPVWGSGSSYNEQFF.

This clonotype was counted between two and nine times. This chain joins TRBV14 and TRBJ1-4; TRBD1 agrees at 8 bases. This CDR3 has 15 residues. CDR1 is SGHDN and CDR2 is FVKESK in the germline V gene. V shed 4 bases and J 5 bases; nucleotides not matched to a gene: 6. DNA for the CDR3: TGTGCCAGCAGCCGACAGGGGTCAAGAAATGAAAAACTGTTTTTT. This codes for CASSRQGSRNEKLFF.

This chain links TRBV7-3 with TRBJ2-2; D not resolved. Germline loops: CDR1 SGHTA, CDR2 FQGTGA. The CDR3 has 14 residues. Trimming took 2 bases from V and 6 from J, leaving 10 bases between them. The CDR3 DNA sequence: TGTGCCAGCAGCTTATGGAGTACGGCCGGGGAGCTGTTTTTT. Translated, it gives CASSLWSTAGELFF.

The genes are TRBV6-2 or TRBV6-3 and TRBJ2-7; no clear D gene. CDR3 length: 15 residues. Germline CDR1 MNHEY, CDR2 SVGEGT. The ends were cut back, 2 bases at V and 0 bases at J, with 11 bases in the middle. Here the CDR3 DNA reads TGTGCCAGCAGTTACCCCCAGGTCTTCTCCTACGAGCAGTACTTC. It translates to CASSYPQVFSYEQYF.

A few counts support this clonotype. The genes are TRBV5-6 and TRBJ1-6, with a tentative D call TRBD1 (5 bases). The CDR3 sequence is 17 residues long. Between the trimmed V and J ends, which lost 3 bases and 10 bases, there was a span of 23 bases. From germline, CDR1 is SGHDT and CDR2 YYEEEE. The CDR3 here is CASSSLTGAGDGSPLHF. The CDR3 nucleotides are TGTGCCAGCAGCTCCTTAACTGGGGCAGGCGACGGATCACCCCTCCACTTT.

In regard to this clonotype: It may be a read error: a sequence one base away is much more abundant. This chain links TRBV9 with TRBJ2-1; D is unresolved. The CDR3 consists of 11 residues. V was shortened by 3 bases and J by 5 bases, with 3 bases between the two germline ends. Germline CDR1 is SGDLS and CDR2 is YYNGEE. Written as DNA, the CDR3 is TGTGCCAGCAGCGCCCACAATGAGCAGTTCTTC. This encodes CASSAHNEQFF.

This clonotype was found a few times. CDR3 loop: CASSQDWGHGEQFF. The CDR3 region has the DNA TGTGCCAGCAGCCAAGATTGGGGCCACGGTGAGCAGTTCTTC. This rearrangement joins TRBV3-1 to TRBJ2-1; weak D call: TRBD1 (5 bases). Looked up from germline, CDR1 is LGHDT and CDR2 is YNNKEL (reference sequence). The CDR3 loop spans 14 amino acids. V was trimmed by 0 bases and J by 9 bases, leaving 12 bases between them.

The CDR3 DNA is TGTGCCAGCAGTAACCTATTGGAGACCCAGTACTTC. Translated: CASSNLLETQYF. The gene calls are TRBV12-3 or TRBV12-4 and TRBJ2-5; D call uncertain. The CDR3 has 12 amino acids. Trimming shortened V by 5 bases and J by 5 bases, and 9 bases separated the two germline ends.

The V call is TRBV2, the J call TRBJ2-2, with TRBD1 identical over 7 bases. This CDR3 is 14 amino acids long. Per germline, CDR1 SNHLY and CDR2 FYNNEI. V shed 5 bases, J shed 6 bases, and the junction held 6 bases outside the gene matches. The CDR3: CASSYRGNAGELFF. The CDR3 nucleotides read TGTGCCAGCAGTTACAGGGGAAACGCCGGGGAGCTGTTTTTT.

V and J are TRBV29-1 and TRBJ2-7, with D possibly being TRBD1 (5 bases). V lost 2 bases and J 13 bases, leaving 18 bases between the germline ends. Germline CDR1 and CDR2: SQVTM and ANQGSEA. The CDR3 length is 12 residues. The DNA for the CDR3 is TGCAGCGTTGAATTGGGTGGACACGAGGTCTACTTC. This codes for CSVELGGHEVYF.

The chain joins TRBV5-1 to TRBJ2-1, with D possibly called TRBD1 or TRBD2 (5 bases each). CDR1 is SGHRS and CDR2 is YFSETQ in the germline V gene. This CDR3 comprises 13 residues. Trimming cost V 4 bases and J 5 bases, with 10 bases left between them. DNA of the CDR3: TGCGCCAGCAGCACCCAGGGAGACAATGAGCAGTTCTTC. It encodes CASSTQGDNEQFF. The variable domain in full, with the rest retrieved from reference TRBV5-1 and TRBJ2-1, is KAGVTQTPRYLIKTRGQQVTLSCSPISGHRSVSWYQQTPGQGLQFLFEYFSETQRNKGNFPGRFSGRQFSNSRSEMNVSTLELGDSALYLCASSTQGDNEQFFGPGTRLTVL.

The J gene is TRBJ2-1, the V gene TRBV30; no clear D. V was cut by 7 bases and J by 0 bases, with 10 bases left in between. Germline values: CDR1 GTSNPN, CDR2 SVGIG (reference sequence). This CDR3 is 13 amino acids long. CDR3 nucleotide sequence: TGTGCCTCCAGCGCGTACTCCTACAATGAGCAGTTCTTC. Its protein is CASSAYSYNEQFF.

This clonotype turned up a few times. CDR3 region: CASSQGLGGTEAFF. DNA for the CDR3: TGTGCCAGCAGCCAGGGTTTGGGAGGCACTGAAGCTTTCTTT. The V and J genes are TRBV4-2 and TRBJ1-1; no reliable D call. This CDR3 is 14 amino acids long. The V gene lost 3 bases and the J gene lost 4 bases, with 12 bases spanning the gap. The germline V gene has CDR1 LGHNA and CDR2 YNFKEQ.

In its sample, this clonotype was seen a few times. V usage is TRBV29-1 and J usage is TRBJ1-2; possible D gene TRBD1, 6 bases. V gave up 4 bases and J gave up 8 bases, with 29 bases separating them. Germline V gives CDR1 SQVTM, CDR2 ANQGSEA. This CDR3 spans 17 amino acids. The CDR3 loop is CSVALRTAGATRGGYTF. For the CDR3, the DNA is TGCAGCGTTGCCTTAAGGACGGCAGGGGCCACACGAGGGGGCTACACCTTC. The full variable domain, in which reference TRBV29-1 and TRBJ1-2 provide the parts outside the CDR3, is SAVISQKPSRDICQRGTSLTIQCQVDSQVTMMFWYRQQPGQSLTLIATANQGSEATYESGFVIDKFPISRPNLTFSTLTVSNMSPEDSSIYLCSVALRTAGATRGGYTFGSGTRLTVV.

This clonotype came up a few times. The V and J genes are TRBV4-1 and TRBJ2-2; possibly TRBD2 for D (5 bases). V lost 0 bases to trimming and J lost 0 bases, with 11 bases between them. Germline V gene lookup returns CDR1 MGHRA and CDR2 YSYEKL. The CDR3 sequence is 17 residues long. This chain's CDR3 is CASSQDGRGANTGELFF. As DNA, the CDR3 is TGCGCCAGCAGCCAAGATGGACGGGGAGCGAACACCGGGGAGCTGTTTTTT.

The CDR3 is CASSPRAGTGGVGTGELFF. The CDR3 coding sequence is TGTGCCAGCAGCCCCCGAGCCGGGACAGGGGGCGTCGGCACCGGGGAGCTGTTTTTT. The chain combines TRBV28 with TRBJ2-2, with 12 positions matching TRBD1. This CDR3 contains 19 residues. Per the germline V gene, CDR1 is MDHEN and CDR2 is SYDVKM. The V segment lost 6 bases and the J segment 4 bases; nucleotides outside the gene matches: 15.

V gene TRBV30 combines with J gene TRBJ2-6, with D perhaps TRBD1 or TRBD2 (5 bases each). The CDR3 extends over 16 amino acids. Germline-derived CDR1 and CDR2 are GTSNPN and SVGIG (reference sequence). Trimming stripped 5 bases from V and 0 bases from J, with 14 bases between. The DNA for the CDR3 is TGTGCCTGGGATTCCGGGGCTTTCTCTGGGGCCAACGTCCTGACTTTC. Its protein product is CAWDSGAFSGANVLTF.